Described below is a single T cell receptor (beta chain) sequence and its context. Its antigen remains unknown. Germline CDR1 MNHEY, CDR2 SVGEGT. The CDR3 totals 15 residues. V lost 5 bases to trimming and J lost 4 bases; unmatched junction nucleotides: 7. These data belong to a study of T cell repertoires in cytomegalovirus infection. Study-level background: Evidence of both CMV infection and a matching HLA type came from public TCR beta signatures. General study points: The cumulative frequency of public TCR beta families distinguished individuals who carried CMV together with the relevant HLA.

Via MiXCR, TCRdb re-called the reads, giving one row per CDR3 protein. The sample yields about 400,000 distinct CDR3 sequences, about 32% seen once. This specimen was cultured PBMCs, taken from culture after CMV antigen stimulation. The chain has TRBV6-2 or TRBV6-3 and TRBJ1-1; 10 nucleotides agree with TRBD1. The TCR sequence derives from a human donor in good health (CMV status not recorded). Some clones in this sample may be carry-over from other donors' samples. The CDR3 region has the DNA TGTGCCAGCAGTCCCGGGACAGGGGCGGGCACTGAAGCTTTCTTT. Residues: CASSPGTGAGTEAFF.